The 8 T cell receptor beta chains presented below share a single source sample, sequenced in a study of T-cell reconstitution after alpha-beta-depleted transplantation in children. The library targeted TCRbeta and was prepared with unique molecular identifiers. TCRdb passed the PCR reads through MiXCR, listing each CDR3 protein once. The sample carries 200,000 to 300,000 distinct CDR3 sequences, approximately 12% recorded once. The source was PBMCs from the stem cell graft donor, collected from the stem cell graft. These TCRs come from a human donor who donated a stem cell graft to a child with acute lymphoblastic leukemia.

The chain joins TRBV4-3 to TRBJ2-7; perhaps TRBD1 as D (5 bases). There are 15 residues in the CDR3. The germline V gene has CDR1 LGHNA and CDR2 YSLEER. V lost 0 bases to trimming and J lost 2 bases, with 11 bases between them. Here the CDR3 DNA reads TGCGCCAGCAGCCAAGAGGGGCGAAAAGCCTACGAGCAGTACTTC. Protein product: CASSQEGRKAYEQYF.

There are many counts of this clonotype. This chain uses TRBV3-1 with TRBJ2-1, with 10 bases identical to TRBD2. CDR3 length: 18 amino acids. V shed 0 bases and J 8 bases; nucleotides not matched to a gene: 13. Germline CDR1 LGHDT, CDR2 YNNKEL (reference sequence). CDR3 amino acids: CASSQDILAGAAVDEQFF. CDR3 bases: TGTGCCAGCAGCCAAGATATTCTAGCGGGAGCCGCTGTCGATGAGCAGTTCTTC.

In this sample, this clonotype turned up many times. This chain links TRBV29-1 with TRBJ2-5, with D possibly matching TRBD2 (6 bases). The V and J ends lost 4 bases and 5 bases respectively, with 14 bases between them. Per the germline V gene, CDR1 is SQVTM and CDR2 is ANQGSEA. The CDR3 is 13 residues long. CDR3 DNA sequence: TGCAGCGTTGCCGGGAGCCCGAGGGAGACCCAGTACTTC. It encodes CSVAGSPRETQYF.

This clonotype occurred many times. This chain joins TRBV15 and TRBJ2-7, with D possibly TRBD1 on 5 matching bases. Germline V gives CDR1 LNHNV, CDR2 YYDKDF (reference sequence). CDR3 length: 14 residues. Trimming shortened V by 0 bases and J by 3 bases, and 9 bases separated the two germline ends. The CDR3 region is CATSRDQGYYEQYF. CDR3 bases: TGTGCCACCAGCAGAGACCAGGGCTACTACGAGCAGTACTTC.

At least ten counts were recorded for this clonotype. CDR3 sequence reads: CASRGLAASNEQFF. The CDR3 DNA reads as TGTGCCAGCAGGGGACTAGCGGCCTCAAATGAGCAGTTCTTC. The rearrangement uses TRBV28 and TRBJ2-1, with 11 positions matching TRBD2. The CDR3 totals 14 residues. Germline V gives CDR1 MDHEN, CDR2 SYDVKM. J gave up 7 bases and V 6 bases, and 5 bases lay outside the gene matches. Looking up the rest from reference TRBV28 and TRBJ2-1 gives the full variable domain: DVKVTQSSRYLVKRTGEKVFLECVQDMDHENMFWYRQDPGLGLRLIYFSYDVKMKEKGDIPEGYSVSREKKERFSLILESASTNQTSMYLCASRGLAASNEQFFGPGTRLTVL.

As concerns this clonotype: A much larger clonotype is one base distant, so this may be a read error. The gene calls are TRBV6-2 or TRBV6-3 and TRBJ2-7, with D perhaps TRBD1 (5 bases). This CDR3 contains 14 residues. CDR1 is MNHEY, CDR2 SVGEGT, per germline. The DNA of the CDR3 is TGTGCCAGCAGTTCCCAGGGTCGCCGCTACCAGCAGTACTTC. The encoded protein is CASSSQGRRYQQYF.

This clonotype was recorded only once. The chain links TRBV12-3 or TRBV12-4 to TRBJ1-3; D may be TRBD1 (5 bases). The CDR3 consists of 12 residues. Trimming removed 1 base from V and 8 bases from J, with 6 bases in between. The CDR3 protein is CASSLEGHTIYF. Written as DNA, the CDR3 is TGTGCCAGCAGTTTAGAGGGGCACACCATATATTTT.

This clonotype was picked up many times. The CDR3 spells CSVGPGTGGVKGTEAFF. In DNA, the CDR3 is TGCAGCGTTGGACCCGGGACAGGGGGCGTCAAGGGGACTGAAGCTTTCTTT. The chain couples TRBV29-1 to TRBJ1-1; 12 positions match TRBD1. The CDR3 length is 17 residues. Germline assignment: CDR1 SQVTM and CDR2 ANQGSEA. V lost 4 bases, J lost 5 bases, and 14 bases stayed unmatched.